These T cell receptor beta chains were read from a single sample in a study of CD8+CD57+ T cells in acquired aplastic anemia. One entry per CDR3 protein results from TCRdb running MiXCR on the reads. There are around 190,000 distinct CDR3 sequences in the sample; approximately 52% occur only once, and roughly 15% lies in the top ten. Material: sorted CD4+, CD8+, or CD8+CD57+ T cells (not recorded which) from PBMCs. The receptors come from a human donor in good health, serving as a control. CDR3s include the opening cysteine and the closing phenylalanine or tryptophan. A D gene is named only where the DNA matches it firmly. Size tells how often a clone was seen (once, few, many) or the class of an expanded clone, and some rows leave it out.

>TRBV29-1|TRBJ2-3|-|many
CSVDLSGYGTDTQYF
TGCAGCGTTGACCTAAGCGGGTACGGCACAGATACGCAGTATTTT
>TRBV7-3|TRBJ2-7|TRBD1|-
CASSSPGTGPYEQYF
TGTGCCAGCAGCTCCCCGGGGACAGGGCCCTACGAGCAGTACTTC
>TRBV12-3/TRBV12-4|TRBJ1-1|-|-
CASSFGSF
TGTGCCAGCAGTTTTGGGTCCTTT
>TRBV6-6|TRBJ1-1|-|many
CASSYKRANTEAFF
TGTGCCAGCAGTTACAAACGGGCCAACACTGAAGCTTTCTTT
>TRBV24-1|TRBJ2-7|TRBD1|-
CATSDPRTGIYEQYF
TGTGCCACCAGTGATCCTAGGACAGGGATCTACGAGCAGTACTTC
>TRBV5-1|TRBJ2-5|-|-
CASSLQGQYF
TGTGCCAGCAGCTTACAGGGCCAGTACTTC
>TRBV20-1|TRBJ1-2|-|once
CSARAGGGYGYTF
TGCAGTGCTAGAGCGGGAGGGGGCTATGGCTACACCTTC
>TRBV2|TRBJ1-2|-|few
CARRGQTDGYTF
TGTGCCAGGAGAGGACAGACCGATGGCTACACCTTC
>TRBV4-1|TRBJ1-3|TRBD1|-
CASSQGRDRDTIYF
TGCGCCAGCAGCCAAGGTCGGGACAGAGACACCATATATTTT
>TRBV12-3/TRBV12-4|TRBJ2-2|-|many
CASRPRTNTGELFF
TGTGCCAGCAGGCCCAGAACGAACACCGGGGAGCTGTTTTTT
>TRBV20-1|TRBJ2-5|TRBD2|-
CSARDRGGRMTQYF
TGCAGTGCTAGAGATCGGGGGGGACGTATGACCCAGTACTTC
>TRBV19|TRBJ1-3|TRBD1|-
CASSIFAGQGDSGNTIYF
TGTGCCAGTAGTATTTTCGCCGGACAGGGAGACTCTGGAAACACCATATATTTT
>TRBV11-3|TRBJ2-5|TRBD2|-
CASSPEGREETQYF
TGTGCCAGCAGTCCCGAGGGGCGGGAGGAGACCCAGTACTTC
>TRBV10-3|TRBJ1-3|-|-
CAISRDGGNTIYF
TGTGCCATCAGTCGGGACGGCGGAAACACCATATATTTT
>TRBV10-2|TRBJ1-5|-|-
CASSEGRNQPQHF
TGCGCCAGCAGTGAGGGACGCAATCAGCCCCAGCATTTT
>TRBV6-1|TRBJ1-6|-|few
CASSEVSAGDPLHF
TGTGCCAGCAGTGAGGTTAGCGCTGGGGATCCCCTCCACTTT
>TRBV10-3|TRBJ1-1|-|-
CAISGGGTEAFF
TGTGCCATCAGCGGAGGGGGAACTGAAGCTTTCTTT
>TRBV2|TRBJ2-1|TRBD2|-
CASVSGGREQFF
TGTGCCAGCGTTAGCGGGGGACGCGAGCAGTTCTTC
>TRBV24-1|TRBJ1-5|TRBD1|-
CATSGQGAHQPQHF
TGTGCCACCAGTGGGCAGGGGGCCCATCAGCCCCAGCATTTT
>TRBV6-5|TRBJ2-5|-|few
CASSWPKDFEFGRETQYF
TGTGCCAGCAGTTGGCCTAAAGACTTCGAGTTTGGGCGAGAGACCCAGTACTTC
>TRBV7-2|TRBJ1-2|-|many
CASSFSPADYGYTF
TGTGCCAGCAGCTTTTCTCCGGCAGACTATGGCTACACCTTC
>TRBV5-1|TRBJ2-1|-|many
CASGIWEQFF
TGCGCCAGCGGGATATGGGAGCAGTTCTTC
>TRBV19|TRBJ2-1|-|-
CASSSPGPDEQFF
TGTGCCAGTAGTTCTCCAGGACCTGATGAGCAGTTCTTC
>TRBV18|TRBJ2-1|TRBD2|-
CASSPTRAGGNEQFF
TGTGCCAGCTCACCAACAAGGGCGGGGGGGAATGAGCAGTTCTTC
>TRBV10-3|TRBJ2-1|TRBD2|-
CAISTPGLAFYNEQFF
TGTGCCATCAGTACTCCGGGACTAGCTTTCTACAATGAGCAGTTCTTC
>TRBV11-2|TRBJ1-4|TRBD1|-
CASSFRGRDRVNEKPFF
TGTGCCAGCAGCTTCAGGGGCCGGGACAGAGTAAATGAAAAACCGTTTTTT
>TRBV15|TRBJ2-3|TRBD1|-
CATSRPKRQGATNTDTQYF
TGTGCCACCAGCAGACCCAAGCGTCAGGGGGCTACAAACACAGATACGCAGTATTTT
>TRBV24-1|TRBJ2-6|-|-
CATSAAVSGANVLTF
TGTGCCACCAGTGCAGCCGTCTCTGGGGCCAACGTCCTGACTTTC
>TRBV11-3|TRBJ2-7|-|-
CASSLGGPSSYEQYF
TGTGCCAGCAGCTTAGGAGGGCCGAGCTCCTACGAGCAGTACTTC
>TRBV2|TRBJ2-1|-|-
CASTYVDNEQFF
TGTGCCAGCACCTACGTGGACAATGAGCAGTTCTTC
>TRBV12-3/TRBV12-4|TRBJ2-3|TRBD2|many
CASSSFLAGGLDTQYF
TGTGCCAGCAGTTCCTTTCTAGCGGGGGGGCTAGATACGCAGTATTTT
>TRBV5-1|TRBJ2-7|-|many
CASSPGSSVPYEQYF
TGCGCCAGCAGCCCCGGTTCTAGCGTCCCCTACGAGCAGTACTTC
>TRBV24-1|TRBJ2-1|-|many
CATSDLGGGRYNEQFF
TGTGCCACCAGTGATTTAGGCGGGGGCCGATACAATGAGCAGTTCTTC
>TRBV10-3|TRBJ1-1|-|-
CAISATTDLNTEAFF
TGTGCCATCAGTGCAACGACAGACCTGAACACTGAAGCTTTCTTT
>TRBV19|TRBJ1-1|TRBD1|-
CASSTTGTGTTEAFF
TGTGCCAGTAGTACGACGGGGACAGGGACCACTGAAGCTTTCTTT
>TRBV15|TRBJ2-7|-|-
CATSSGRSYEQYF
TGTGCCACCAGCTCCGGGAGATCCTACGAGCAGTACTTC
>TRBV6-1|TRBJ1-1|-|many
CASSGPGGGRTEAFF
TGTGCCAGCAGTGGACCTGGGGGGGGGCGGACTGAAGCTTTCTTT
>TRBV5-1|TRBJ2-7|-|many
CASSFIQGTGYEQYF
TGCGCCAGCAGCTTTATACAGGGTACGGGTTACGAGCAGTACTTC